What follows are 32 T cell receptor beta chains derived from one specimen sequenced in a study of blood T cell repertoires in COVID-19. This table comes from immunoSEQ multiplex PCR, and its TCRdb copy is limited to in-frame clones, with some not included. Of 99,000 or so clones listed, 80% to 90% are singletons. Material: peripheral blood. These receptors all stem from a man in his 60s with acute or convalescent COVID-19.

The chain has TRBV7-9 and TRBJ1-4; perhaps TRBD1 as D (6 bases). The germline V gene encodes CDR1 SEHNR and CDR2 FQNEAQ (reference sequence). V was pared by 2 bases and J by 8 bases, with 12 bases between. The CDR3 extends over 14 amino acids. CDR3 bases: TGTGCCAGCAGCTTAAGGGGCCAGGGGGAAAAACTGTTTTTT. It encodes CASSLRGQGEKLFF.

The genes are TRBV5-1 and TRBJ1-2; D perhaps matches TRBD1 (5 bases). The V and J ends lost 4 bases and 8 bases respectively, with 15 bases between them. CDR1 is SGHRS, CDR2 YFSETQ, per germline. CDR3 size: 13 residues. DNA for the CDR3: TGCGCCAGCAGCCCAGGGATTTCGGGCGGCTACACCTTC. As protein: CASSPGISGGYTF.

This clone was picked up many times. As DNA, the CDR3 is TGTGCCAGCAGTAAAGACAGAACTGAAGCTTTCTTT. Protein sequence: CASSKDRTEAFF. The gene calls are TRBV2 and TRBJ1-1; tentative D call: TRBD1 (5 bases). The CDR3 sequence is 12 residues long. V lost 5 bases and J lost 5, with 9 bases in between. Germline values: CDR1 SNHLY, CDR2 FYNNEI.

This sequence joins TRBV18 and TRBJ2-7; D might be TRBD2 (5 bases). Per germline, CDR1 KGHSH and CDR2 LQKENI. The V end lost 3 bases, the J end lost 5 bases, and 17 bases lay between the germline ends. The CDR3 covers 15 residues. This CDR3 is CASSPSLGSADEQYF. CDR3 bases: TGTGCCAGCTCACCCTCACTAGGGTCGGCGGACGAGCAGTACTTC.

This chain uses TRBV29-1 with TRBJ2-7, with D possibly being TRBD2 (5 bases). V was shortened by 4 bases and J by 6 bases, with 7 bases between the two germline ends. The CDR3 length is 10 residues. Germline loops: CDR1 SQVTM, CDR2 ANQGSEA. As DNA, the CDR3 is TGCAGCGTTGCGGAGGCCGAGCAGTACTTC. Its translation is CSVAEAEQYF.

The chain employs TRBV30 and TRBJ1-6; TRBD1 matches at 8 bases. The CDR3 spans 12 residues. CDR1 and CDR2 (germline): GTSNPN, SVGIG (reference sequence). The V gene end was trimmed by 0 bases and the J gene end by 14 bases; junction bases not matched to a gene: 3. The CDR3 here is CAWSVQGGTLHF. CDR3 DNA sequence: TGTGCCTGGAGTGTACAGGGGGGGACCCTCCACTTT.

The chain joins TRBV6-5 to TRBJ1-2, with D possibly being TRBD1 (5 bases). V shed 6 bases and J shed 3 bases, with 11 bases lying between them. This CDR3 has 13 amino acids. Germline lookup yields CDR1 MNHEY and CDR2 SVGAGI. The CDR3 here is CASSLQEYYGYTF. CDR3 sequence (DNA): TGTGCCAGCAGCCTACAGGAATACTATGGCTACACCTTC.

The chain uses TRBV28 and TRBJ1-5; D might be TRBD1 (6 bases). The CDR3 sequence is 15 residues long. Trimming cost V 3 bases and J 1 base, with 10 bases left between them. Germline values: CDR1 MDHEN, CDR2 SYDVKM. CDR3 DNA sequence: TGTGCCAGCAGTTTCGGGACATTCAGCAATCAGCCCCAGCATTTT. Translation gives CASSFGTFSNQPQHF.

This chain connects TRBV28 to TRBJ2-7; D gene uncertain. The CDR3 length is 12 residues. CDR1 is MDHEN, CDR2 SYDVKM, per germline. Trimming shortened V by 11 bases and J by 0 bases, and 11 bases separated the two germline ends. CDR3 region: CAAYSYSYEQYF. The CDR3 DNA follows: TGTGCCGCTTATAGCTACTCCTACGAGCAGTACTTC.

This chain links TRBV7-2 with TRBJ2-7; D possibly corresponds to TRBD1 (6 bases). The ends were cut back, 5 bases at V and 1 base at J, with 12 bases in the middle. The CDR3 has 14 amino acids. Germline loops: CDR1 SGHTA, CDR2 FQGNSA. The CDR3 nucleotides are TGTGCCAGCAGCCCAGGGGCCCCATCCTACGAGCAGTACTTC. It is translated as CASSPGAPSYEQYF.

This clone was seen just once. For the CDR3, the DNA is TGCGCCAGCAGCTTGGGGACAGGGGGGAAGGATCAGCCCCAGCATTTT. Its protein product is CASSLGTGGKDQPQHF. This chain joins TRBV5-1 and TRBJ1-5, with 10 bases identical to TRBD1. The CDR3 is 16 amino acids. Germline lookup yields CDR1 SGHRS and CDR2 YFSETQ. J was trimmed by 5 bases and V by 0 bases; bases with no gene match: 5.

The CDR3 loop is CASTPGNSGNTIYF. The CDR3, as DNA: TGTGCCAGCACTCCGGGAAACTCTGGAAACACCATATATTTT. The chain is built from TRBV28 and TRBJ1-3; no reliable D call. V was trimmed by 7 bases and J by 0 bases, leaving 10 bases between them. The CDR3 consists of 14 residues. In germline, CDR1 is MDHEN, CDR2 SYDVKM.

The CDR3 region has the DNA TGTGCCAGCAGTTACTCGCAAGGAGTCTCTGGAAACACCATATATTTT. Its protein is CASSYSQGVSGNTIYF. The genes are TRBV6-5 and TRBJ1-3; the D is unclear. From germline, CDR1 is MNHEY and CDR2 SVGAGI. The V and J ends lost 0 bases and 0 bases respectively, with 9 bases between them. This CDR3 contains 16 residues.

The gene calls are TRBV5-4 and TRBJ2-2, with TRBD2 identical over 8 bases. J gave up 4 bases and V 5 bases, and 10 bases lay outside the gene matches. CDR3 length: 16 amino acids. CDR1 SGHNT and CDR2 YYREEE come from the germline V gene (reference sequence). The CDR3 DNA reads TGTGCCAGCAGTCCGGAAGGACTAGCCCTCACCGGGGAGCTGTTTTTT. This encodes CASSPEGLALTGELFF.

The chain joins TRBV28 to TRBJ1-6; D is perhaps TRBD1 (6 bases). The germline gives CDR1 MDHEN, CDR2 SYDVKM. The length of the CDR3 is 14 residues. Trimming stripped 3 bases from V and 11 bases from J, with 14 bases between. The CDR3 sequence: CASSFNRDTTPLHF. CDR3 nucleotides: TGTGCCAGCAGTTTCAACCGGGACACCACACCCCTCCACTTT. Filled out from reference TRBV28 and TRBJ1-6, the complete variable domain reads DVKVTQSSRYLVKRTGEKVFLECVQDMDHENMFWYRQDPGLGLRLIYFSYDVKMKEKGDIPEGYSVSREKKERFSLILESASTNQTSMYLCASSFNRDTTPLHFGNGTRLTVT.

The gene calls are TRBV5-4 and TRBJ2-5; a weak D match, TRBD2 (6 bases). Trimming removed 5 bases from V and 5 bases from J, with 19 bases in between. The CDR3 has 15 residues. Germline V lookup: CDR1 SGHNT, CDR2 YYREEE (reference sequence). Written as DNA, the CDR3 is TGTGCCAGCAGGACGGGACTCCCCCTCGGGGAGACCCAGTACTTC. This sequence encodes CASRTGLPLGETQYF.

The chain joins TRBV7-2 to TRBJ2-3; 8 positions match TRBD2. V trimming: 5 bases; J trimming: 6 bases; junction bases outside the gene matches: 16. Germline V gene sequence: CDR1 SGHTA, CDR2 FQGNSA. The length of the CDR3 is 17 residues. CDR3 nucleotides: TGTGCCAGCAGCCCATTTCGAAGCGGGAGCGGGGTGGATACGCAGTATTTT. Protein: CASSPFRSGSGVDTQYF.

This clone appeared a single time. The gene calls are TRBV5-1 and TRBJ1-6; D is possibly TRBD1 (5 bases). The V end was cut by 2 bases, the J end by 8 bases, with 11 bases between. The germline CDR1 and CDR2 sequences are SGHRS and YFSETQ. This CDR3 contains 14 residues. The CDR3 spells CASSFSGEHSPLHF. CDR3 DNA: TGCGCCAGCAGCTTTTCGGGGGAACATTCACCCCTCCACTTT.

This chain uses TRBV9 with TRBJ2-2, with 8 bases aligning to TRBD2. CDR1 SGDLS and CDR2 YYNGEE come from the germline V gene. J lost 4 bases, V lost 3 bases, and 5 bases had no gene match. CDR3 size: 15 residues. CDR3 in amino acids: CASSELAGSTGELFF. The CDR3 nucleotides read TGTGCCAGCAGCGAATTAGCGGGATCCACCGGGGAGCTGTTTTTT.

The chain is built from TRBV6-5 and TRBJ1-2; a possible D gene is TRBD1 (5 bases). Germline V gene lookup returns CDR1 MNHEY and CDR2 SVGAGI. Trimming took 5 bases from V and 3 from J, leaving 10 bases between them. The CDR3 runs 13 residues. The CDR3 loop reads CASSRQQDYGYTF. CDR3 nucleotide sequence: TGTGCCAGCAGTCGACAGCAAGACTATGGCTACACCTTC.

The genes are TRBV5-4 and TRBJ2-2; D is ambiguous. The V gene lost 4 bases and the J gene lost 1 base, with 14 bases spanning the gap. The CDR3 length is 16 residues. Germline CDR1 is SGHNT and CDR2 is YYREEE (reference sequence). The CDR3 nucleotides are TGTGCCAGCAGCCCCTCAAGACGAGGGAACACCGGGGAGCTGTTTTTT. This codes for CASSPSRRGNTGELFF.

The V gene is TRBV9, the J gene TRBJ2-2, with 7 bases identical to TRBD2. V dropped 0 bases and J dropped 5; count of bases not matched to a gene: 1. The CDR3 extends over 14 amino acids. Germline values: CDR1 SGDLS, CDR2 YYNGEE. CDR3 nucleotide sequence: TGTGCCAGCAGCGTAGTGGGGGGGACCGGGGAGCTGTTTTTT. This encodes CASSVVGGTGELFF.

The V and J genes are TRBV25-1 and TRBJ1-1, with TRBD1 identical over 9 bases. Per the germline V gene, CDR1 is MGHDK and CDR2 is SYGVNS. Trimming cost V 5 bases and J 4 bases; bases outside gene matches: 8. The CDR3 covers 15 residues. CDR3 in amino acids: CASSSYRGLITEAFF. CDR3 nucleotides: TGTGCCAGCAGTTCCTACAGGGGGCTCATCACTGAAGCTTTCTTT.

J is TRBJ2-2 and V is TRBV16; TRBD2 is a possible D gene (6 bases). The germline gives CDR1 KGHSY, CDR2 FQNENV. CDR3 length: 16 amino acids. Trimming removed 4 bases from V and 4 bases from J, with 16 bases in between. CDR3 nucleotide sequence: TGTGCCAGCAGCCCTCCGGACTATGGAAGCACCGGGGAGCTGTTTTTT. It encodes CASSPPDYGSTGELFF.

This clone was seen more than once but under ten times. The chain is built from TRBV7-9 and TRBJ2-5, with TRBD1 as a possible D gene (6 bases). Germline CDR1 is SEHNR and CDR2 is FQNEAQ (reference sequence). CDR3 size: 17 residues. The V end was cut by 4 bases, the J end by 0 bases, with 18 bases between. CDR3 residues: CASSSPGPGANQETQYF. DNA for the CDR3: TGTGCCAGCAGCTCCCCCGGGCCAGGGGCGAACCAAGAGACCCAGTACTTC.

The gene calls are TRBV6-1 and TRBJ1-4; TRBD1 matches at 7 bases. The CDR3 extends over 15 amino acids. The ends lost 3 bases at V and 3 bases at J; junction bases unmatched: 4. The germline gives CDR1 MNHNS, CDR2 SASEGT. DNA of the CDR3: TGTGCCAGCAGTGATAGGGGGCCCGCTAATGAAAAACTGTTTTTT. Protein sequence: CASSDRGPANEKLFF.

The V call is TRBV5-4, the J call TRBJ1-6, with a weak D call TRBD1 (5 bases). In germline, CDR1 is SGHNT, CDR2 YYREEE (reference sequence). V lost 4 bases to trimming and J lost 8 bases, with 16 bases between them. The CDR3 extends over 15 amino acids. The CDR3 DNA follows: TGTGCCAGCAGCCCAGCCTCAGGGTTAGATTCACCCCTCCACTTT. This gives the protein CASSPASGLDSPLHF.

This clone was seen only a few times. The CDR3: CASSIAGDYEQYF. The CDR3 DNA reads TGTGCCAGCAGCATCGCAGGGGACTACGAGCAGTACTTC. The chain carries TRBV21-1 and TRBJ2-7; the table's D call of TRBD1 was not tested on the DNA. TRBV21-1 is classified as a pseudogene. The CDR3 has 13 residues.

The chain couples TRBV5-8 to TRBJ2-1; D uncertain. This CDR3 is 11 amino acids long. V lost 3 bases and J lost 4, with 2 bases in between. CDR1 and CDR2 (germline): SGHTS, YDEGEE. The CDR3 here is CASSSYNEQFF. The CDR3 nucleotides are TGTGCCAGCAGCTCATACAATGAGCAGTTCTTC.

This clone showed up just once. CDR3 nucleotide sequence: TGCGCCAGCAGCTTGGCGGGACAGAGCTCCTACGAGCAGTACTTC. This encodes CASSLAGQSSYEQYF. The gene calls are TRBV5-1 and TRBJ2-7; the match to TRBD1 covers 7 bases. J was trimmed by 0 bases and V by 0 bases; bases with no gene match: 3. This CDR3 has 15 residues. Germline values: CDR1 SGHRS, CDR2 YFSETQ.

The V gene is TRBV23-1, the J gene TRBJ1-3; a weak D match, TRBD1 (6 bases). TRBV23-1 is known as an ORF, though its function is uncertain. This CDR3 spans 17 amino acids. Trimming pared 4 bases from V and 2 bases from J, leaving 18 bases between. The CDR3 spells CASSPSIQGTAGNTIYF. DNA of the CDR3: TGCGCCAGCAGTCCCTCAATACAGGGAACGGCTGGAAACACCATATATTTT.

V gene TRBV5-1 combines with J gene TRBJ1-1; no clear D gene. The CDR3 consists of 13 residues. Looked up from germline, CDR1 is SGHRS and CDR2 is YFSETQ. V was shortened by 0 bases and J by 4 bases, with 7 bases between the two germline ends. CDR3 nucleotides: TGCGCCAGCAGCTTGGTACAGTTCACTGAAGCTTTCTTT. Translating it yields CASSLVQFTEAFF.